This T cell receptor beta chain was captured in a study of shared clonotypes between healthy human individuals. General study findings and limits: The generation probabilities recorded for non-shared clonotypes fell below those of clonotypes shared by all four donors. Sharing across four donors was highest in naive CD4 (around 5%) and lowest in memory CD8 (roughly 0.4%).

This CDR3 is 15 amino acids long. In germline, CDR1 is SGHDN, CDR2 FVKESK. Germline trimming cut 5 bases from V and 6 bases from J; bases unmatched to any gene: 9. Profiled with immunoSEQ multiplex PCR; TCRdb holds only in-frame clones, not every one. The repertoire includes 850,000 to 1,100,000 clones, roughly 77% of them detected once, and roughly 0.9% sits in the top ten. Worth noting for this clone: Its matching antigen is unknown.

The origin of this receptor is a man aged 18 to 30 in good health. Some clones in this sample may be carry-over from other donors' samples. Sample: memory CD4+ T cells from PBMCs. Subset defined: CD45RA-negative fraction. The rearrangement joins TRBV14 to TRBJ2-1; 8 bases match TRBD2. CDR3 amino acids: CASSSYSGAFNEQFF. The CDR3 DNA sequence: TGTGCCAGCAGCTCCTATAGCGGGGCTTTCAATGAGCAGTTCTTC. The complete variable domain, with remaining parts taken from reference TRBV14 and TRBJ2-1, reads EAGVTQFPSHSVIEKGQTVTLRCDPISGHDNLYWYRRVMGKEIKFLLHFVKESKQDESGMPNNRFLAERTGGTYSTLKVQPAELEDSGVYFCASSSYSGAFNEQFFGPGTRLTVL.